This T cell receptor beta chain was captured in a study of shared clonotypes between healthy human individuals. Germline V gives CDR1 SEHNR, CDR2 FQNEAQ (reference sequence). CDR3 length equals 14 residues. V gave up 5 bases and J gave up 4 bases, with 11 bases separating them. CD45RO-negative, CCR7-positively selected cells formed the naive CD8 fraction, excluding terminally differentiated effector memory CD45RA+ cells. All donors were healthy HIV-negative adults lacking recent acute infections or vaccinations. The data were produced by immunoSEQ multiplex PCR, yet TCRdb's version contains in-frame clones alone and is incomplete. Seen here are around 1,900,000 clones, 93% observed once, and the top ten hold about 1.7%. This clone was seen only a few times.

Material: naive CD8+ T cells from PBMCs. The chain uses TRBV7-9 and TRBJ2-2; D ambiguous. The TCR sequence derives from a man aged 18-30 years in good health. Some clones in this sample may be carry-over from other donors' samples. The CDR3, as DNA: TGTGCCAGCAGCCCACCCAGACGCACCGGGGAGCTGTTTTTT. It specifies CASSPPRRTGELFF.